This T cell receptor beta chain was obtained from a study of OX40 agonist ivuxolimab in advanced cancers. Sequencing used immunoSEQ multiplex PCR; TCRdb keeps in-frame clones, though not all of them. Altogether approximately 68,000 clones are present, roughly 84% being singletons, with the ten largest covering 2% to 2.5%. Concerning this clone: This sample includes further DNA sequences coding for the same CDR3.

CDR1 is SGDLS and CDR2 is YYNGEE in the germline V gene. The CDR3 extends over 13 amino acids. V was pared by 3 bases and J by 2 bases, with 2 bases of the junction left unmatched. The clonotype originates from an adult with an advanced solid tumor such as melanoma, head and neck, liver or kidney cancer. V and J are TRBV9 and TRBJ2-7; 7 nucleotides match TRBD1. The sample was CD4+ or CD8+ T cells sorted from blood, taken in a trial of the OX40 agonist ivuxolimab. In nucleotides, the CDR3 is TGTGCCAGCAGCGGGCAGGGGGCCTACGAGCAGTACTTC. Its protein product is CASSGQGAYEQYF.